Below, 20 T cell receptor beta chains from the same sample are listed, as sequenced in a study of blood T cells in healthy people across ages. The second PCR ran about 6 to 11 cycles with a sample-barcoded 5' primer and J-beta primers. MiXCR, run by TCRdb on the 5' RACE reads, gives a single entry per CDR3 protein. This sample carries 1.8 million or so distinct CDR3 sequences, around 40% of them seen once, and the ten largest clones take 23%. The sequenced material came from blood. The receptors come from a human donor in good health.

Turning to this clonotype: At one end the junction does not follow the germline gene, possibly because of a read error. V gene TRBV4-3 combines with J gene TRBJ1-2; D not resolved. CDR1 is LGHNA, CDR2 YSLEER, per germline. The CDR3 sequence is 16 residues long. This chain's CDR3 is CASGQSLGDRAYGYTF. CDR3 nucleotides: TGCGCCAGCGGCCAATCCTTAGGAGACCGCGCCTATGGCTACACCTTC.

The V and J genes are TRBV4-3 and TRBJ2-7; D may be TRBD1 (6 bases). The CDR3 totals 15 residues. V lost 0 bases to trimming and J lost 4 bases, with 13 bases between them. Germline V gene sequence: CDR1 LGHNA, CDR2 YSLEER. The CDR3 sequence: CASSQDSRGPYEQYF. The CDR3 coding sequence is TGCGCCAGCAGCCAAGATAGCAGGGGACCATACGAGCAGTACTTC.

The rearrangement uses TRBV27 and TRBJ1-5; D not certain. Germline V gene sequence: CDR1 MNHEY, CDR2 SMNVEV (reference sequence). With 5 bases removed from V and 0 bases from J, the gap between germline ends came to 11 bases. The CDR3 loop spans 15 amino acids. The CDR3 here is CASSPHYDSNQPQHF. The CDR3 nucleotides read TGTGCCAGCAGTCCCCATTATGATAGCAATCAGCCCCAGCATTTT.

The V gene is TRBV10-3, the J gene TRBJ2-1; D perhaps matches TRBD1 (5 bases). The CDR3 is made up of 13 amino acids. Trimming cost V 7 bases and J 0 bases, with 7 bases left between them. Germline V gene sequence: CDR1 ENHRY, CDR2 SYGVKD. In nucleotides, the CDR3 is TGTGCCATCACTCAGGGCTCCTACAATGAGCAGTTCTTC. This gives the protein CAITQGSYNEQFF.

This clonotype was detected only a few times. The rearrangement links TRBV11-2 to TRBJ2-5; possibly TRBD2 for D (5 bases). With 3 bases removed from V and 1 base from J, the gap between germline ends came to 9 bases. CDR1 and CDR2 (germline): SGHAT, FQNNGV. CDR3 size: 14 residues. This CDR3 is CASSFRDPQETQYF. The CDR3, as DNA: TGTGCCAGCAGCTTCCGGGATCCCCAAGAGACCCAGTACTTC.

This chain uses TRBV6-8 with TRBJ1-6, with D hard to call. The CDR3 length is 15 residues. V dropped 2 bases and J dropped 0 bases, with 5 bases sitting between them. Germline V gene lookup returns CDR1 MNHGY and CDR2 SAAAGT. The CDR3 region is CASSYECSYNSPLHF. In DNA form, the CDR3 reads TGTGCCAGCAGTTACGAATGCTCCTATAATTCACCCCTCCACTTT.

CDR3 DNA sequence: TGTGCCAGCAGCTTAGTGTCCAGGAAGGAGCAGTACTTC. Its protein product is CASSLVSRKEQYF. The chain uses TRBV7-2 and TRBJ2-7; D gene uncertain. The germline gives CDR1 SGHTA, CDR2 FQGNSA. V lost 1 base to trimming and J lost 7 bases, with 11 bases between them. The CDR3 runs 13 residues.

This clonotype was recorded many times. A much larger clonotype is one base distant, so this may be a read error. This chain joins TRBV6-5 and TRBJ2-7; the match to TRBD1 covers 7 bases. The germline CDR1 and CDR2 sequences are MNHEY and SVGAGI. The CDR3 is 13 residues long. Trimming took 2 bases from V and 3 from J; bases not matched to a gene: 1. The CDR3 DNA reads as TGTGCCAGCAGTTACCGGGACAGCTACGAGCAGTACTTC. As protein: CASSYRDSYEQYF.

The rearrangement uses TRBV7-7 and TRBJ1-6; 7 positions match TRBD1. The CDR3 contains 14 residues. Germline V lookup: CDR1 SSHAT, CDR2 FNYEAQ (reference sequence). V trimming: 5 bases; J trimming: 8 bases; junction bases outside the gene matches: 6. As DNA, the CDR3 is TGTGCCAGCAGCGAGGGGGCTTTGGATTCACCCCTCCACTTT. Protein sequence: CASSEGALDSPLHF. Supplemented by reference TRBV7-7 and TRBJ1-6, the full variable domain reads GAGVSQSPRYKVTKRGQDVTLRCDPISSHATLYWYQQALGQGPEFLTYFNYEAQPDKSGLPSDRFSAERPEGSISTLTIQRTEQRDSAMYRCASSEGALDSPLHFGNGTRLTVT.

The chain links TRBV5-1 to TRBJ2-4; the match to TRBD1 covers 10 bases. This CDR3 spans 18 amino acids. The V segment lost 0 bases and the J segment 5 bases; nucleotides outside the gene matches: 11. CDR1 is SGHRS and CDR2 is YFSETQ in the germline V gene. CDR3 sequence (DNA): TGCGCCAGCAGCTTGGAAGTATTCGGACAGGGGGGTCAAAACATTCAGTACTTC. Its translation is CASSLEVFGQGGQNIQYF.

This clonotype was detected a few times. The rearrangement uses TRBV18 and TRBJ2-3; 10 positions agree with TRBD2. Germline CDR1 reads KGHSH; CDR2 reads LQKENI. V was pared by 4 bases and J by 2 bases, with 6 bases of the junction left unmatched. The CDR3 has 16 residues. CDR3 nucleotide sequence: TGTGCCAGCTCACAGGGACTAGCGAGCCCCACAGATACGCAGTATTTT. Its protein product is CASSQGLASPTDTQYF.

This clonotype was observed a few times. The chain employs TRBV11-2 and TRBJ2-3, with D unresolved. The CDR3 contains 16 residues. Trimming stripped 0 bases from V and 12 bases from J, with 22 bases between. CDR1 and CDR2 from the germline V gene are SGHAT and FQNNGV. CDR3 region: CASSLEIGSLQETQYF. The CDR3 nucleotides read TGTGCCAGCAGCTTAGAGATTGGATCCTTACAAGAGACCCAGTATTTT. Full variable domain (outside the CDR3, taken from reference TRBV11-2 and TRBJ2-3): EAGVAQSPRYKIIEKRQSVAFWCNPISGHATLYWYQQILGQGPKLLIQFQNNGVVDDSQLPKDRFSAERLKGVDSTLKIQPAKLEDSAVYLCASSLEIGSLQETQYFGPGTRLTVL.

The chain uses TRBV6-2 or TRBV6-3 and TRBJ2-1; TRBD2 matches 14 bases. The V and J ends lost 4 bases and 6 bases, in that order; junction bases with no gene match: 5. The CDR3 is 16 amino acids. Germline V lookup: CDR1 MNHEY, CDR2 SVGEGT. As DNA, the CDR3 is TGTGCCAGCAGTTTCAGACTAGCGGGGGGGCTCAATGAGCAGTTCTTC. It is translated as CASSFRLAGGLNEQFF.

The V call is TRBV12-3 or TRBV12-4, the J call TRBJ2-3; D possibly corresponds to TRBD1 (5 bases). The CDR3 length is 14 residues. V shed 3 bases and J shed 5 bases, with 12 bases lying between them. CDR3 amino acids: CASSFLSGIDTQYF. CDR3 bases: TGTGCCAGCAGTTTTTTGTCAGGGATAGATACGCAGTATTTT.

This clonotype was detected a few times. The rearrangement joins TRBV6-6 to TRBJ2-3; D is undetermined. CDR3 length equals 14 residues. V was cut by 6 bases and J by 5 bases, with 15 bases left in between. Germline V gives CDR1 MNHNY, CDR2 SVGAGI (reference sequence). The CDR3 DNA is TGTGCCAGCAGACAGTCAGGCGTTCAAGATACGCAGTATTTT. Amino acid sequence: CASRQSGVQDTQYF.

The J gene is TRBJ1-2, the V gene TRBV27; no clear D. This CDR3 contains 14 residues. Germline-derived CDR1 and CDR2 are MNHEY and SMNVEV (reference sequence). With 5 bases removed from V and 5 bases from J, the gap between germline ends came to 15 bases. The CDR3 here is CASSPAGSSYGYTF. The CDR3 DNA follows: TGTGCCAGCAGTCCCGCCGGGAGCTCGTATGGCTACACCTTC.

CDR3 DNA: TGCGCCAGCAGCTTAATGACGGAGAGCACTGAAGCTTTCTTT. It encodes CASSLMTESTEAFF. The chain carries TRBV5-1 and TRBJ1-1; D not resolved. The CDR3 consists of 14 residues. Looked up from germline, CDR1 is SGHRS and CDR2 is YFSETQ. Trimming took off 2 bases at V and 4 bases at J, with 12 bases between the two ends.

This clonotype was detected once. V and J are TRBV9 and TRBJ1-2, with a possible D match to TRBD1 (5 bases). The V and J ends lost 3 bases and 7 bases respectively, with 16 bases between them. The germline CDR1 and CDR2 sequences are SGDLS and YYNGEE. The CDR3 is made up of 14 amino acids. The CDR3 region has the DNA TGTGCCAGCAGCGCGGGGGACCCCTTTGCTGGCTACACCTTC. This codes for CASSAGDPFAGYTF.

The gene calls are TRBV9 and TRBJ2-1; D unresolved. The V and J ends lost 0 bases and 1 base respectively, with 8 bases between them. The CDR3 length is 15 residues. The germline V gene has CDR1 SGDLS and CDR2 YYNGEE. This chain's CDR3 is CASSVEGRSYNEQFF. The CDR3 nucleotides are TGTGCCAGCAGCGTAGAGGGCAGGTCCTACAATGAGCAGTTCTTC.

The rearrangement links TRBV30 to TRBJ2-7; a possible D gene is TRBD1 (5 bases). Trimming stripped 2 bases from V and 3 bases from J, with 8 bases between. This CDR3 is 12 amino acids long. Germline V gene lookup returns CDR1 GTSNPN and CDR2 SVGIG (reference sequence). CDR3: CAWSLTVYEQYF. The DNA for the CDR3 is TGTGCCTGGAGTTTGACAGTCTACGAGCAGTACTTC.